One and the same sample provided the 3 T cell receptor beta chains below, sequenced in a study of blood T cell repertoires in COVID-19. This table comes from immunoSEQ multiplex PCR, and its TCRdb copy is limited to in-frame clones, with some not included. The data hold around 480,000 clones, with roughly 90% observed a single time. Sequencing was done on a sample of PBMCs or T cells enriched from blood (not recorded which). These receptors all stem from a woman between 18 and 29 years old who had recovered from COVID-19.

CDR3 residues: CASSARQASSYNSPLHF. The CDR3 DNA sequence: TGTGCCAGCAGCGCCCGACAGGCAAGCTCCTATAATTCACCCCTCCACTTT. The V and J genes are TRBV9 and TRBJ1-6; tentatively, D is TRBD1 (6 bases). The CDR3 sequence is 17 residues long. The germline V gene has CDR1 SGDLS and CDR2 YYNGEE. The V end lost 3 bases, the J end lost 0 bases, and 13 bases lay between the germline ends.

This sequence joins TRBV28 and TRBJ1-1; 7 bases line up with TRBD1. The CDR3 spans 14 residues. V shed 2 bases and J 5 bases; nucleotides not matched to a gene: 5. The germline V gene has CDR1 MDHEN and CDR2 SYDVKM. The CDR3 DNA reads TGTGCCAGCAGTTTAATAGGGGGCTATACTGAAGCTTTCTTT. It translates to CASSLIGGYTEAFF.

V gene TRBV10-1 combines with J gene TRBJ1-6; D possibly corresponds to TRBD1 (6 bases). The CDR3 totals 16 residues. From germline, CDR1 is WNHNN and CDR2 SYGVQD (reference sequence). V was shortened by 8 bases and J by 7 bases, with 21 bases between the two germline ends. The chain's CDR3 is CASPEGGFEGNSPLHF. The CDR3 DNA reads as TGCGCCAGCCCGGAGGGGGGGTTCGAAGGCAATTCACCCCTCCACTTT.